The present entry profiles one T cell receptor beta chain with its context. This specimen belongs to a study of shared clonotypes between healthy human individuals. It was at deep level that the assay was run. Assay used: immunoSEQ multiplex PCR; TCRdb lists only in-frame clones, some missing. Among about 1.5 million clones listed, about 98% were seen once. Germline V gene sequence: CDR1 MDHEN, CDR2 SYDVKM. V was cut by 3 bases and J by 5 bases, with 10 bases left in between. This CDR3 contains 13 residues. The clonotype comes from a man aged 25 to 40 in good health. The V gene is TRBV28, the J gene TRBJ2-5, with D unclear. Sequencing was performed on naive CD4+ T cells sorted from blood. The subset: CD45RA+ positively selected. CDR3 region: CASSFWGRETQYF. In DNA form, the CDR3 reads TGTGCCAGCAGTTTCTGGGGTAGGGAGACCCAGTACTTC.